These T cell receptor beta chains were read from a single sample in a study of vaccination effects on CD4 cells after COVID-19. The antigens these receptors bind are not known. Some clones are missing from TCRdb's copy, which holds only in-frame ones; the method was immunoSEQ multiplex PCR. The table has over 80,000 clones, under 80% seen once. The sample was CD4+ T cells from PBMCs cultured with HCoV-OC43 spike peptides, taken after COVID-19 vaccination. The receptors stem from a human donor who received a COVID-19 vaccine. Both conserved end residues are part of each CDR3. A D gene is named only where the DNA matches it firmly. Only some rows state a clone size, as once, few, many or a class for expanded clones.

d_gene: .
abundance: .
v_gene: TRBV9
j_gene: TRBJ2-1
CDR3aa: CASSVDETDNEQFF
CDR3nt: TGTGCCAGCAGCGTAGATGAGACAGACAATGAGCAGTTCTTC

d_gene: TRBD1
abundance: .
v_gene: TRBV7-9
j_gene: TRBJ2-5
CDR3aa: CASSPTGVETQYF
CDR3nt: TGTGCCAGCAGCCCGACAGGGGTAGAGACCCAGTACTTC

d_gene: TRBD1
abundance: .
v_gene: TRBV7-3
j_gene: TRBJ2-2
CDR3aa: CASSLRQGAGELFF
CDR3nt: TGTGCCAGCAGCTTGAGACAGGGGGCTGGGGAGCTGTTTTTT

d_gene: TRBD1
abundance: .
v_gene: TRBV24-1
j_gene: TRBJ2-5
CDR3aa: CATSQQGPLETQYF
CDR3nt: TGTGCCACCAGTCAACAGGGGCCGCTGGAGACCCAGTACTTC

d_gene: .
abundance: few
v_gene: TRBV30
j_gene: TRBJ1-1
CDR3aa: CASTDSPVGTEAFF
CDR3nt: TGTGCCTCTACGGACAGCCCCGTGGGCACTGAAGCTTTCTTT

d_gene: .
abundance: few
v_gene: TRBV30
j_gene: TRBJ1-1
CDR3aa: CARTSGVLNTEAFF
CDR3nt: TGTGCCAGAACCTCGGGGGTGCTGAACACTGAAGCTTTCTTT

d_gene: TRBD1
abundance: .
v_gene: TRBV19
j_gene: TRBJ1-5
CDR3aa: CASLGTGRYSNQPQHF
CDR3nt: TGTGCCAGTTTAGGGACAGGGAGGTATAGCAATCAGCCCCAGCATTTT

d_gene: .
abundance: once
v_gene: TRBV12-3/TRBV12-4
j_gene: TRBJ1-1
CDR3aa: CASSRTVNTEAFF
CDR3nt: TGTGCCAGCAGTAGGACTGTGAACACTGAAGCTTTCTTT

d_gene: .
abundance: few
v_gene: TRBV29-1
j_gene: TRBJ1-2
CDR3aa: CSVSLQGIGYTF
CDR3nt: TGCAGCGTGAGCTTACAGGGTATTGGCTACACCTTC

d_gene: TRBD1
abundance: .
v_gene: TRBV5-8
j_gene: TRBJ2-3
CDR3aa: CASPATGYASTDTQYF
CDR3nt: TGTGCCAGCCCCGCGACAGGGTATGCTAGCACAGATACGCAGTATTTT

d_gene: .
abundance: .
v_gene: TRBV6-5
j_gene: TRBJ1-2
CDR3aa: CASSKLDSLWGGYTF
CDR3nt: TGTGCCAGCAGTAAGCTCGACAGCCTCTGGGGGGGCTACACCTTC

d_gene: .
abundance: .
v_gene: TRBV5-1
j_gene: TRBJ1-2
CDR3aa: CASSLGETENYGYTF
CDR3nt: TGCGCCAGCAGCTTAGGGGAGACAGAGAACTATGGCTACACCTTC

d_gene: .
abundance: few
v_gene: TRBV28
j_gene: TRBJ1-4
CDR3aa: CASSSHGDEKLFF
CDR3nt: TGTGCCAGCAGTTCACATGGTGATGAAAAACTGTTTTTT

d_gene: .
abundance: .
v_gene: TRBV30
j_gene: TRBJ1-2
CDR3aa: CAWRGTRTDPNYGYTF
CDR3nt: TGTGCCTGGAGGGGAACTAGGACAGATCCTAACTATGGCTACACCTTC

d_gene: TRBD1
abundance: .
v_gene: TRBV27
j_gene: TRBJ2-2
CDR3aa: CASSFGQAGGELFF
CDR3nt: TGTGCCAGCAGTTTCGGACAGGCAGGCGGGGAGCTGTTTTTT

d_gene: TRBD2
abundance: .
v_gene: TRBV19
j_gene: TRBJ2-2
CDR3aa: CASRSGLAGANTGELFF
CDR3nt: TGTGCCAGTAGAAGCGGGCTAGCGGGGGCCAACACCGGGGAGCTGTTTTTT

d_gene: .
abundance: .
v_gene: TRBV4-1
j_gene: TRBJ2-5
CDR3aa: CASSQDSNRETQYF
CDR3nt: TGCGCCAGCAGCCAAGATTCCAACAGAGAGACCCAGTACTTC

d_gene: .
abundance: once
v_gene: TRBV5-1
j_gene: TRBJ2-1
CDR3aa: CASSPPGRETYNEQFF
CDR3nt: TGCGCCAGCAGCCCCCCTGGGCGCGAGACCTACAATGAGCAGTTCTTC

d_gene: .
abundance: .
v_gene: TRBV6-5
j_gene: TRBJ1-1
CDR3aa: CASSYEVNTEAFF
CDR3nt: TGTGCCAGCAGTTACGAAGTTAACACTGAAGCTTTCTTT

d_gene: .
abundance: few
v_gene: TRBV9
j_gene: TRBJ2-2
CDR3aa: CASSAFRGPQDTGELFF
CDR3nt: TGTGCCAGCAGCGCGTTCAGGGGACCACAGGACACCGGGGAGCTGTTTTTT

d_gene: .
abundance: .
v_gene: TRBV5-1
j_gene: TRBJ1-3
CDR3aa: CASSLSANSGNTIYF
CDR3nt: TGCGCCAGCAGCTTGTCGGCCAATTCTGGAAACACCATATATTTT

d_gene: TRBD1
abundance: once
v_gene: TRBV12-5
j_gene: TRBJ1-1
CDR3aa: CASGGTGGFTEAFF
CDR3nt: TGTGCTAGTGGTGGGACAGGCGGGTTCACTGAAGCTTTCTTT

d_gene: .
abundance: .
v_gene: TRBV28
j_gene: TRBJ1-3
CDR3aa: CASSGLISSGNTIYF
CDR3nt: TGTGCCAGCAGTGGGCTCATCAGCTCTGGAAACACCATATATTTT

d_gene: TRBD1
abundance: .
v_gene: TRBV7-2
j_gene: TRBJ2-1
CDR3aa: CASSYKSGTGNYNEQFF
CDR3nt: TGTGCCAGCAGTTATAAATCCGGGACAGGGAACTACAATGAGCAGTTCTTC

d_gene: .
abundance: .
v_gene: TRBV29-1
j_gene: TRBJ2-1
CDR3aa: CSVGPTYNEQFF
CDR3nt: TGCAGCGTTGGACCAACCTACAATGAGCAGTTCTTC

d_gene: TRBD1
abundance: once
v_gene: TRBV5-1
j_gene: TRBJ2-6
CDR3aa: CASSLFGTGGSGANVLTF
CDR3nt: TGCGCCAGCAGCTTGTTTGGGACAGGGGGCTCTGGGGCCAACGTCCTGACTTTC

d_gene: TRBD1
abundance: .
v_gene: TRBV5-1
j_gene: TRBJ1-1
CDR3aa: CASSAGTGQGVLTEAFF
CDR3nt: TGCGCCAGCAGCGCGGGAACCGGACAGGGGGTTCTCACTGAAGCTTTCTTT